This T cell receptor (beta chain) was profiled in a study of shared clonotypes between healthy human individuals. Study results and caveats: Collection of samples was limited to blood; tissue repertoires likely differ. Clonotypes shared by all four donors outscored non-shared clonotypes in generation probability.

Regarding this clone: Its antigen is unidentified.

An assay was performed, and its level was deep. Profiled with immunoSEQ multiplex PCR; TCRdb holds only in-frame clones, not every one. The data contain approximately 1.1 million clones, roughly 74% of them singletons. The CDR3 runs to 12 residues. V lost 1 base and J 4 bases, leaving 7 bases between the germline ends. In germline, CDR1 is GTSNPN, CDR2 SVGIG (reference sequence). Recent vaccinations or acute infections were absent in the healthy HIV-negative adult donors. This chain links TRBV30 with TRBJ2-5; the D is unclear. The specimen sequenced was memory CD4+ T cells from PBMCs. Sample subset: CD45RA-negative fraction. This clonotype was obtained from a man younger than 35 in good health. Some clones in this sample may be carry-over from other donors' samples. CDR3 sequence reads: CAWSEAGETQYF. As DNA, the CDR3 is TGTGCCTGGAGTGAGGCAGGAGAGACCCAGTACTTC.